This entry is about one T cell receptor beta chain. This clone's antigen is unknown. There are no base qualities to consult, and no much larger clone falls within one base. These data belong to a study of cytomegalovirus exposure and HLA in healthy donors (dated 2017 in TCRdb). Regarding the complete study: An earlier analysis of under 600 of the donors reported about 250 Gb of sequence data and 100 million to 140 million unique TCR beta sequences from about 179 million T cells. A later genetic analysis used genome-wide SNP genotypes for about 65% of the roughly 670 donors, treating that subset as a discovery cohort. The genetic ancestry cluster associated with self-reported Caucasian donors included 81% of the roughly 380 genotyped donors. All discovery cohort repertoires had been generated using a single sequencing platform. HLA typing covered class I and class II loci at four-digit resolution. Roughly 300 gigabases of sequencing data and 70 million to 95 million unique TCR sequences made up an early release that covered several hundred HLA-typed donors. On average, 235,054 unique TCR beta nucleotide sequences were sequenced per donor among about 400 genotyped donors of the cohort, with 15% to 20% of those sequences being non-productive. A later analysis re-analyzed previously published TCR beta repertoires from 600 to 850 donors and added high-resolution HLA genotyping to study TCR occurrence patterns. Donor age, sex, ethnicity and CMV serostatus were collected together with the repertoire data. The study was designed to test whether signatures of past pathogen exposure could be identified by cataloging public T cell receptors. To decide whether each TCR beta V gene segment behaved as functional or pseudogenic, an earlier analysis of 587 of the donors relied on high-throughput TCR beta sequencing. Rather than using new phenotypic data, the later analysis identified candidate immune exposures from TCR beta sequences and from how often those sequences occurred across donors. The study used immunosequencing to profile the T cell repertoires of 666 subjects and linked those repertoires to cytomegalovirus serostatus. Roughly 5 DR-DQ haplotypes were treated as single units for association and clustering because of strong linkage in the cohort. The study combined high-throughput TCR immunosequencing, statistical association of individual TCRs with disease status, and machine learning to predict cytomegalovirus infection status. Along with the roughly 670-subject first cohort, a separate validation cohort of over 90 different subjects was used. The number of donors typed differed by locus, with 629-630 for A, B, C, DRB1 and DQB1, 522 for DQA1, 600 to 610 for DPA1, and some 450 for DPB1. Results and caveats for the whole study, not just this receptor: A cluster of highly shared sequence variants was judged likely to represent a technical artifact of the sequencing pipeline. An earlier analysis of around 600 of the donors showed that most TCR beta V segments appeared in productive rearrangements either about 87% or about 30% of the time, which broadly matched IMGT annotations. CMV serostatus was the only immune exposure information available for the cohort. Most TCR sequences were observed very rarely across donors, whereas some public TCRs were present in many individuals. Linkage disequilibrium might explain the correlated functional status among segregating V segments, but an unknown experimental factor could not be excluded. In a later analysis, TCR association rates were found to vary across HLA loci, with the most associated TCRs seen for DRB1 alleles and the fewest for HLA-C alleles. A later analysis found that HLA-associated TCR beta chains were more clonally expanded and had lower generation probabilities than equally common non-associated chains. In the study, approximately 160 TCR beta chains were listed as associated with cytomegalovirus. In a later genetic analysis, fewer N-insertions in productive TCRs were reported among donors in an Asian-associated ancestry cluster than the roughly 700-donor mean. According to a later analysis, parvovirus B19, influenza, CMV and Epstein-Barr virus appeared linked to several top co-occurrence clusters. Because counts were too low, around 17 rarely observed V segments, including chromosome 9 orphons, were left out of the earlier analysis of 587 of the donors. In vitro tests confirmed that a few of the cytomegalovirus-associated TCR beta chains recognize cytomegalovirus antigens. In both the original and validation cohorts, the classifier was reported to diagnose cytomegalovirus status with high specificity and sensitivity. Because HLA typing was missing for some donors at each locus, association tests included only the typed subset. A later analysis found that most CMV-associated TCR beta chains appeared HLA-restricted, with HLA associations seemingly driven largely by CMV exposure. V-gene and J-gene trimming of TCR beta chains was associated with a missense DCLRE1C variant in a later genetic analysis, and the association was replicated in an independent cohort. It was suggested by the authors that the approach could potentially be generalized to other disease states and immunological phenotypes. A further reported finding was that TCR beta sequences accurately predicted the HLA-A and HLA-B alleles for most subjects in the first cohort. When HLA alleles, especially DR and DQ, strongly co-occurred, TCR associations were difficult to assign to individual alleles. At a false discovery rate of 0.05, a later analysis linked around 15,000 TCR beta sequences to specific HLA alleles. The cohort was sequenced for TCR beta chains only, and without alpha or paired-chain data the features that could be detected were limited. Because the 87-base-pair reads could not distinguish some IMGT-functional V segments, including TRBV6-2 and TRBV6-3, those segments were excluded. Sequencing depth was assumed to be roughly uniform across donors in the presence/absence analyses, though that assumption may not hold.

The cohort consisted of hundreds of healthy bone marrow donors. At the time of sampling, every cohort member was nominally healthy, though immune exposures that went unrecorded were likely present. The donor was CMV seropositive and was included in the group of approximately 300 seropositive cohort members. Each donor provided a peripheral blood sample, and peripheral blood mononuclear cells were used for TCR beta sequencing. The Qiagen DNeasy Blood Extraction Kit was used to extract genomic DNA from the blood cell samples. The CDR3 runs 14 residues from the cysteine to the phenylalanine. Only CDR3 DNA remains: 42 bases, in frame from the first base. V drops 1 base and J drops 7 bases, leaving 10 bases in between. From the germline V gene (reference sequence), CDR1 is LNHDA and CDR2 is SQIVND. Libraries were made using the immunoSEQ multiplex PCR assay. For the multiplex PCR, a mixture combining 60 forward primers for TCR Vbeta segments and 13 reverse primers for TCR Jbeta segments was used. A multiplex PCR assay on genomic DNA amplified the CDR3 region of rearranged TCR beta genes. Amplified TCR beta libraries were sequenced as 87-base-pair reads on the Illumina HiSeq System. In the source study's methods: A later analysis tallied roughly 76 million unique TCR beta chains across the 550 to 850 repertoires, and about 12 million of those chains were shared by two or more donors. Raw reads were error-corrected and collapsed into unique sequences by a nearest-neighbor algorithm in which closely related sequences were merged to remove PCR and sequencing errors. To assign V, D and J gene segments, CDR3 sequences were aligned to IMGT reference sequences. For a sequence to be retained, at least a six-nucleotide match to both a V gene segment and a J gene segment was required. Rearrangements were classified as productive when the CDR3 lacked stop codons and remained in frame with V and J, and all other rearrangements were classified as non-productive. Following IMGT convention, CDR3 was defined as the stretch from the second conserved V-encoded cysteine to the conserved J-encoded phenylalanine. The earlier analysis of about 640 of the donors excluded any sequence lacking an unambiguous match to a single V gene segment. An earlier analysis of a few hundred of the donors called V segments functional above 56.7% productive rearrangements and segregating when the between-donor standard deviation exceeded 5%. A statistical classification framework was built to diagnose cytomegalovirus status from the catalog of TCR beta chain sequences. A later analysis assigned V and J genes by comparing TCR nucleotide sequences with IMGT/GENE-DB human TR gene sequences. Using the TCRdist pipeline, a later analysis assigned CDR3 sequences along with most-parsimonious VDJ recombination scenarios. In a later analysis, each TCR beta chain was defined by its CDR3 amino acid sequence together with its V-gene family, and reads lacking a unique V-gene family were excluded. As a way to deal with suspected cross-contamination and a sequencing artifact, a later analysis dropped roughly 600 nucleotide sequences that were highly shared and had low generation probability. For each public chain, a later analysis derived a clonal expansion index from normalized ranks of inferred template counts within each repertoire. Generation probabilities in a later analysis came from a VDJ recombination model fitted to out-of-frame rearrangements, and those results were checked against IGoR. In a later analysis, hypergeometric tests were used to score TCR-TCR, TCR-HLA and TCR-CMV co-occurrence, with a repertoire-size bias correction applied to TCR pairs. To estimate false discovery rates, a later analysis permuted the HLA or CMV assignments 20 times. In a later analysis, co-occurring TCRs were grouped with DBSCAN, and TCRdist sequence similarity was added when clustering was performed within HLA-allele-positive subsets. Co-occurrence clustering excluded repertoires with fewer than 30,000 or more than 120,000 public chains, plus five with anomalous nucleotide sharing. Held by TCRdb, this immuneACCESS table contains in-frame sequences only and omits some clones. Under half of the omission traces to an unresolved V gene where checked; the cause of the rest is unknown. The V and J calls and clone size come from that table; D and trimming were worked out from the DNA. The sample table holds around 190,000 clones, of which just under 75% were seen once. Less than 4% of the sample is taken by the ten largest.

The chain uses TRBV19 and TRBJ2-2; a weak D assignment points to TRBD2 (5 bases agree). Source material: PBMCs. This clonotype originated in a woman in her 30s in good health and CMV-seropositive. The nucleotide sequence reads TGTGCCAGTAGTATAGCGGGAAATAGCGGGGAGCTGTTTTTT. Its coded protein is CASSIAGNSGELFF.